Listed below are T cell receptor beta chains from one sample, sequenced in a study of CD8 T cells in ankylosing spondylitis. MiXCR, applied by TCRdb to the 5' RACE reads, yields one record per CDR3 protein. This sample has some 130,000 distinct CDR3 sequences, with 7.5% to 9.5% found just once. Sample: synovial fluid, either unsorted or a sorted T cell fraction (not recorded which). The receptors originated from a male donor with ankylosing spondylitis. CDR3s include the opening cysteine and the closing phenylalanine or tryptophan. Only some rows state a clone size, as once, few, many or a class for expanded clones.

V gene	J gene	clone size	CDR3 protein
TRBV29-1	TRBJ2-1	few	CISGGGWEGEQFF
TRBV18	TRBJ1-2	NA	CASSPRQGADGYTF
TRBV7-8	TRBJ1-1	medium-sized	CASSSGQQNTEAFF
TRBV7-8	TRBJ1-1	NA	CASSLGLKWDTEAFF
TRBV20-1	TRBJ1-1	many	CSAPDRGLSGGTEAFF
TRBV9	TRBJ1-6	NA	CASSVGTGALHF
TRBV3-1	TRBJ2-1	many	CATSDEGARTSF
TRBV29-1	TRBJ2-7	many	CSGVKGGLSYEQYF
TRBV29-1	TRBJ1-1	few	CSVLRGNTEAFF
TRBV20-1	TRBJ2-3	NA	CSANREADTQYF
TRBV5-1	TRBJ2-3	NA	CASSLSPGASVDTQYF
TRBV28	TRBJ1-5	many	CASTPGGRNQPQHF
TRBV28	TRBJ1-1	few	CASSSLEVNTEAFF
TRBV6-5	TRBJ1-1	many	CASSYSIQDGEAFF
TRBV4-2	TRBJ2-7	few	CASSRLAGGTAYEQYF
TRBV4-1	TRBJ2-4	NA	CASSQDSFDAIQYF
TRBV11-2	TRBJ2-5	once	CASGFELAGGRSRETQYF
TRBV7-2	TRBJ2-7	many	CASSLAGTNYEQYF
TRBV15	TRBJ1-5	many	CATSRGSYSNQPQHF
TRBV11-2	TRBJ2-1	many	CASSTGTGAYNEQFF
TRBV28	TRBJ2-1	NA	CASRINNEQFF
TRBV20-1	TRBJ2-7	NA	CSARDGDRGYYEQYF
TRBV24-1	TRBJ2-1	NA	CATSDPGLAYNEQFF
TRBV7-9	TRBJ1-1	many	CASSSPSYTEAFF
TRBV20-1	TRBJ2-7	NA	CSARPGLSSYEQYF
TRBV5-1	TRBJ2-2	many	CASRIWQGASGELFF
TRBV2	TRBJ2-1	NA	CASSDWRERLYEQFF